This T cell receptor beta chain was captured in a study of shared clonotypes between healthy human individuals. The wider study: Donor composition was a couple of women and a few men, aged 18 to 49. The study, taken as a whole, reports: Sequencing depth was expected to influence donor clonotype sharing.

Remarks on this clone: Its antigen is not known.

V lost 5 bases and J lost 5, with 10 bases in between. There are 13 residues in the CDR3. Germline V gives CDR1 KGHSH, CDR2 LQKENI. Authors' analysis steps: Junction-only sequences without quality scores came from ImmunoSEQ, so filtering differed. This table comes from immunoSEQ multiplex PCR, and its TCRdb copy is limited to in-frame clones, with some not included. V and J calls and clone size are as listed in that table; D and trimming were resolved from the DNA. The sample yields some 450,000 clones, around 77% seen once. The chain has TRBV18 and TRBJ1-5; no clear D. The TCR comes from a woman aged 40 to 50 in good health. Some clones in this sample may be carry-over from other donors' samples. The sequencing sample was made of PBMCs. The CDR3 coding sequence is TGTGCCAGCTCAAATGGGGTGGATCAGCCCCAGCATTTT. This translates into CASSNGVDQPQHF.